This entry is about one T cell receptor beta chain. Its antigen is unidentified. Though probably carrying unrecorded immune exposures, donors were nominally healthy at sampling. This entry comes from a study of cytomegalovirus exposure and HLA in healthy donors. Whole-study findings and limits: A cluster of highly shared sequence variants was likely a sequencing artifact. Earlier results showed most TCR beta V segments being productive about 87% or about 30% of the time. The authors later found HLA-associated TCR beta chains more clonally expanded than equally common others.

V lost 0 bases and J lost 10; bases outside the gene matches: 22. The germline CDR1 and CDR2 sequences are SGHAT and FQNNGV. The CDR3 consists of 19 residues. The PCR was carried out with 60 Vbeta primers and 13 Jbeta primers. The table came from immunoSEQ multiplex PCR; TCRdb's copy has only in-frame clones and leaves some out. Of 65,000 to 70,000 clones in the sample, about three quarters are singletons; the top ten hold roughly 7.4%. The source of this sequence is a woman aged 25 to 39 in good health and CMV-seropositive. The specimen sequenced was PBMCs. V is TRBV11-2 and J is TRBJ2-5; 8 positions agree with TRBD2. CDR3 sequence (DNA): TGTGCCAGCAGCTTAGATAGATTCTCTCGGGGACTAGTGGTCGGGGACCAGTACTTC. Translating it yields CASSLDRFSRGLVVGDQYF.